This TCR beta chain was documented in a study of cytomegalovirus exposure and HLA in healthy donors. Germline loops: CDR1 SGHTS, CDR2 YDEGEE. The CDR3 is made up of 18 amino acids. V lost 0 bases and J lost 2; bases outside the gene matches: 6. PCR primers comprised 60 Vbeta and 13 Jbeta primers. Some clones are missing from TCRdb's copy, which holds only in-frame ones; the method was immunoSEQ multiplex PCR. The repertoire consists of hundreds of thousands of clones, with almost 80% occurring once and the leading ten covering 3.8%. This clone was found a few times. The chain employs TRBV5-8 and TRBJ1-5; TRBD1 agrees at 12 bases. This receptor was taken from a male donor in good health and CMV-seronegative. Material for sequencing was PBMCs. The CDR3 region has the DNA TGTGCCAGCAGCTTGGCGTGGCGGGACAGGGGGCGCAATCAGCCCCAGCATTTT. This gives the protein CASSLAWRDRGRNQPQHF.